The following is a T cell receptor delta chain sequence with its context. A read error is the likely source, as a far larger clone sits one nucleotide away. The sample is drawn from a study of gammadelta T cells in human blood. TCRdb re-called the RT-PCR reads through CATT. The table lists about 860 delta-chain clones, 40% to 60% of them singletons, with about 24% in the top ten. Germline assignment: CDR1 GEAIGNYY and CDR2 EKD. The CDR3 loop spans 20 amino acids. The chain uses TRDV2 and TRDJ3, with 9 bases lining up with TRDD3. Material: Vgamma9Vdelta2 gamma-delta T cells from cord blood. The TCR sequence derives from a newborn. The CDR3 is CACDTGWGDTSSCDTRQMFF. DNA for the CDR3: TGTGCCTGTGACACCGGTTGGGGGGATACTAGCTCCTGTGACACCCGACAGATGTTTTTC.